These 4 T cell receptor beta chains came from one sample sequenced in a study of T cell responses to AZD1222 COVID-19 vaccine. Repertoires were generated with immunoSEQ multiplex PCR, while TCRdb's copy carries only in-frame clones and drops some. The data contain under 150,000 clones, approximately 94% of them singletons. Here the sequenced sample was peripheral blood, taken on day 0 of AZD1222 vaccination. The receptors here all came from an adult in good health.

The chain joins TRBV4-2 to TRBJ1-1; a weak D match, TRBD1 (5 bases). V was shortened by 1 base and J by 3 bases, with 15 bases between the two germline ends. The CDR3 runs 16 residues. The germline CDR1 and CDR2 sequences are LGHNA and YNFKEQ. In DNA, the CDR3 is TGTGCCAGCAGCCAAGTTAGCAGGGTTTCGGACACTGAAGCTTTCTTT. Translated, it gives CASSQVSRVSDTEAFF.

This sequence joins TRBV5-1 and TRBJ2-2, with 7 positions matching TRBD2. The trim removed 4 bases at V and 0 bases at J, leaving 6 bases unmatched. Germline V gene sequence: CDR1 SGHRS, CDR2 YFSETQ. The CDR3 contains 16 residues. CDR3 in amino acids: CASSPTGLANTGELFF. The CDR3 DNA reads TGCGCCAGCAGCCCCACTGGACTAGCGAACACCGGGGAGCTGTTTTTT.

This rearrangement joins TRBV5-4 to TRBJ1-2, with D possibly matching TRBD1 (6 bases). V dropped 0 bases and J dropped 7 bases, with 10 bases sitting between them. Germline-derived CDR1 and CDR2 are SGHNT and YYREEE (reference sequence). The CDR3 is 13 amino acids. The CDR3 reads CASSLDRAAGYTF. Written as DNA, the CDR3 is TGTGCCAGCAGCTTGGACAGGGCCGCTGGCTACACCTTC.

The chain employs TRBV9 and TRBJ1-6; D is uncertain. Germline CDR1 is SGDLS and CDR2 is YYNGEE. V was shortened by 4 bases and J by 8 bases, with 10 bases between the two germline ends. The CDR3 loop spans 13 amino acids. DNA of the CDR3: TGTGCCAGCAGCCACCGGGCAGATTCACCCCTCCACTTT. Its protein product is CASSHRADSPLHF.